The entry below describes one T cell receptor (beta chain). Per the original data handling: Reference gene primer amplification gave nucleated cell count estimates. The data were produced by immunoSEQ multiplex PCR, yet TCRdb's version contains in-frame clones alone and is incomplete. V and J calls plus clone size are reproduced from that table; the DNA served to infer D and trimming. The data show 150,000 to 200,000 clones, around nine tenths seen once. This sample is part of a study of blood T cell repertoires in COVID-19. In the study overall: COVID-19 samples from acute and convalescent phases originated in the United States, Italy and Spain. T cells, B-cell-depleted T cells, or PBMCs supplied cDNA or gDNA.

The length of the CDR3 is 14 residues. V lost 4 bases and J lost 9; bases outside the gene matches: 10. Germline CDR1 SGDLS, CDR2 YYNGEE. The chain links TRBV9 to TRBJ2-5, with 9 nucleotides matching TRBD2. The origin of this receptor is a man aged 65 to 85 with acute or convalescent COVID-19. Sequencing input: peripheral blood. CDR3 in amino acids: CASSSSSGVSAQYF. DNA for the CDR3: TGTGCCAGCAGCTCCTCTAGCGGGGTTTCGGCCCAGTACTTC.